This is a list of T cell receptor beta chains from one sample in a study of blood T cell repertoires in COVID-19. Method: immunoSEQ multiplex PCR; TCRdb's copy keeps in-frame clones and lacks some. This table has 250,000 to 350,000 clones, 85% appearing once. The sequenced material came from peripheral blood. The receptors stem from a woman aged 45 to 65 with active or convalescent COVID-19. CDR3s include the opening cysteine and the closing phenylalanine or tryptophan. Each record gives: D gene, clone size, V gene, J gene, CDR3 protein, CDR3 DNA. The D gene is left open where the match is weak. Clone size is shown for a subset of rows, as once, few, many or a class of expanded clone.

>NA|NA|TRBV12-3/TRBV12-4|TRBJ1-2
CASSLTGSDGYTF
TGTGCCAGCAGTTTAACGGGGTCCGATGGCTACACCTTC
>TRBD2|NA|TRBV10-3|TRBJ2-1
CAISELTSGGNNEQFF
TGTGCCATCAGTGAACTTACTAGCGGGGGAAACAATGAGCAGTTCTTC
>TRBD1|NA|TRBV6-2/TRBV6-3|TRBJ1-5
CASSYLLTQGDSNQPQHF
TGTGCCAGCAGTTACCTCCTAACACAGGGGGATAGCAATCAGCCCCAGCATTTT
>NA|NA|TRBV27|TRBJ2-1
CASSLTPQYNEQFF
TGTGCCAGCAGTTTAACCCCACAATACAATGAGCAGTTCTTC
>NA|NA|TRBV6-5|TRBJ1-2
CASSYWRDDLYGYTF
TGTGCCAGCAGTTACTGGCGGGACGACCTATATGGCTACACCTTC
>TRBD1|NA|TRBV13|TRBJ1-2
CASSLAGLRDRDGYTF
TGTGCCAGCAGCTTAGCCGGGCTTAGGGACAGGGATGGCTACACCTTC
>NA|once|TRBV25-1|TRBJ2-1
CASSEFGGAMGNEQFF
TGTGCCAGCAGTGAATTCGGAGGGGCAATGGGCAATGAGCAGTTCTTC
>NA|NA|TRBV29-1|TRBJ1-2
CSGSGNYGYTF
TGCAGCGGCTCAGGGAACTATGGCTACACCTTC
>TRBD1|NA|TRBV9|TRBJ1-1
CASSVGLRGGNTEAFF
TGTGCCAGCAGCGTAGGATTGAGAGGGGGCAACACTGAAGCTTTCTTT
>NA|NA|TRBV7-2|TRBJ1-2
CASSAGQNYGYTF
TGTGCCAGCAGCGCAGGACAGAACTATGGCTACACCTTC
>TRBD2|few|TRBV7-9|TRBJ2-1
CASRRAGGPNEQFF
TGTGCCAGCAGGAGGGCGGGAGGGCCCAATGAGCAGTTCTTC
>TRBD1|NA|TRBV24-1|TRBJ1-2
CATSDLPDRVTPRGYTF
TGTGCCACCAGTGATTTGCCGGACAGGGTAACCCCACGCGGCTACACCTTC
>NA|NA|TRBV4-1|TRBJ2-7
CASSQERVEVGDTDEQYF
TGCGCCAGCAGCCAAGAGAGGGTGGAAGTCGGGGATACGGACGAGCAGTACTTC
>NA|NA|TRBV4-1|TRBJ2-7
CASSTPGQSYEQYF
TGCGCCAGCAGCACTCCAGGGCAGTCCTACGAGCAGTACTTC
>NA|NA|TRBV2|TRBJ1-2
CASSEGRFRLDGYTF
TGTGCCAGCAGTGAAGGACGGTTCCGCCTAGATGGCTACACCTTC
>NA|NA|TRBV7-9|TRBJ2-1
CASSLAGASELREQFF
TGTGCCAGCAGCTTAGCAGGAGCTAGCGAGCTCAGGGAGCAGTTCTTC
>NA|NA|TRBV21-1|TRBJ1-1
CASSKTGVPPSMNTEAFF
TGTGCCAGCAGCAAAACGGGGGTCCCTCCCAGCATGAACACTGAAGCTTTCTTT
>TRBD1|NA|TRBV4-1|TRBJ1-2
CASSQDTDRATNYGYTF
TGCGCCAGCAGCCAAGATACTGACAGGGCGACTAACTATGGCTACACCTTC
>NA|once|TRBV6-6|TRBJ2-7
CASSYSQAHYEQYF
TGTGCCAGCAGTTACTCCCAGGCCCACTACGAGCAGTACTTC
>NA|NA|TRBV15|TRBJ1-4
CATSRDMDTDEKLFF
TGTGCCACCAGCAGAGATATGGACACCGATGAAAAACTGTTTTTT
>TRBD2|NA|TRBV19|TRBJ2-7
CASRTSGSSYEQYF
TGTGCCAGTAGAACTAGCGGATCGTCCTACGAGCAGTACTTC
>NA|NA|TRBV7-9|TRBJ2-7
CASSFWGDHEQYF
TGTGCCAGCAGCTTTTGGGGCGACCACGAGCAGTACTTC
>TRBD1|NA|TRBV6-5|TRBJ1-2
CASSSGTGISGYTF
TGTGCCAGCAGTTCCGGGACAGGGATTAGTGGCTACACCTTC
>NA|once|TRBV11-2|TRBJ1-2
CASSHTTYTGSYTF
TGTGCCAGCAGCCATACCACCTACACCGGGAGCTACACCTTC
>NA|NA|TRBV15|TRBJ1-1
CATSRFRRNTEAFF
TGTGCCACCAGCAGATTCAGGCGGAACACTGAAGCTTTCTTT
>NA|NA|TRBV20-1|TRBJ2-7
CSASGRDFFYEQYF
TGCAGTGCTAGTGGGCGGGACTTTTTCTACGAGCAGTACTTC
>NA|NA|TRBV28|TRBJ2-7
CASSLQGSHEQYF
TGTGCCAGCTCCCTACAGGGCTCTCACGAGCAGTACTTC
>NA|NA|TRBV5-5|TRBJ1-6
CASSPQGNRYNSPLHF
TGTGCCAGCAGCCCGCAGGGTAATCGGTATAATTCACCCCTCCACTTT
>TRBD2|NA|TRBV15|TRBJ2-7
CATSLGLAGYEQYF
TGTGCCACCAGCTTGGGACTAGCGGGGTACGAGCAGTACTTC
>NA|NA|TRBV19|TRBJ1-1
CASSRAGGASMNTEAFF
TGTGCCAGTAGTAGGGCGGGAGGGGCAAGTATGAACACTGAAGCTTTCTTT
>TRBD2|NA|TRBV4-2|TRBJ2-3
CASSQGAGDTDTQYF
TGTGCCAGCAGCCAAGGAGCGGGAGACACAGATACGCAGTATTTT
>TRBD1|few|TRBV29-1|TRBJ1-2
CSVERDRSYGYTF
TGCAGCGTTGAACGGGACAGGAGCTATGGCTACACCTTC
>TRBD2|NA|TRBV2|TRBJ2-1
CASRASGRANYNEQFF
TGTGCCAGCAGGGCTAGCGGGAGGGCCAACTACAATGAGCAGTTCTTC
>NA|NA|TRBV7-8|TRBJ1-4
CASSPTGSTNEKLFF
TGTGCCAGCAGCCCCACAGGTTCAACTAATGAAAAACTGTTTTTT
>NA|NA|TRBV10-3|TRBJ2-1
CAISGPGGNEQFF
TGTGCCATCAGTGGTCCCGGGGGTAATGAGCAGTTCTTC
>TRBD1|NA|TRBV25-1|TRBJ1-5
CASSARTGGNQPQHF
TGTGCCAGCAGTGCGAGGACAGGGGGTAATCAGCCCCAGCATTTT
>NA|NA|TRBV10-2|TRBJ2-2
CASSEVTGELFF
TGCGCCAGCAGTGAGGTTACAGGGGAGCTGTTTTTT
>NA|few|TRBV4-1|TRBJ1-2
CASSQGLGGRTYGYTF
TGCGCCAGCAGCCAAGGTCTCGGAGGGAGGACCTATGGCTACACCTTC
>TRBD1|NA|TRBV9|TRBJ1-2
CASSVVGTGTNYGYTF
TGTGCCAGCAGCGTAGTTGGGACAGGGACTAACTATGGCTACACCTTC